This T cell receptor beta chain was documented in a study of molecular identifiers for immune sequencing clone quantification. TCRdb re-derived calls from the PCR reads in MiXCR, one entry per CDR3 protein. The repertoire holds approximately 590,000 distinct CDR3 sequences, around 25% seen once, with around 0.78% in the top ten. With V trimmed by 3 bases and J by 8 bases, 4 bases remained unmatched. The CDR3 consists of 14 residues. The V gene's germline CDR1 is MGHRA and CDR2 YSYEKL. This sequence joins TRBV4-1 and TRBJ2-1; the match to TRBD1 covers 10 bases. The TCR originated in a human donor in good health. Some libraries in this study had Jurkat cell RNA spiked in. The sample consisted of naive CD8+ T cells from blood, with Jurkat cell RNA spiked in. The subset here: FACS-sorted CD8+CD4-CCR7+CD45RA+ naive T cells. This CDR3 reads CASSHRQGAYEQFF. The CDR3 bases are TGCGCCAGCAGCCACAGACAGGGGGCGTATGAGCAGTTCTTC.